The T cell receptor beta chain under discussion was sequenced for a study of early T cells in non-severe SARS-CoV-2 infection. Study-level background: Bulk RNA taken from unsorted whole blood was sequenced, leaving chains unpaired. Study results and caveats: The VDJdb matching leaned toward anti-spike CD8 responses and overlooked private and CD4 specificities.

Individual cDNA molecules received unique molecular identifiers during library preparation. TCRdb re-called the 5' RACE reads with MiXCR, one entry per CDR3 protein. The top ten clones hold about 1.7% of a sample with 65,000 to 70,000 distinct CDR3 sequences, 9.5% to 15% of them seen once. The CDR3 spans 13 residues. Germline CDR1 reads SQVTM; CDR2 reads ANQGSEA. With 7 bases clipped from V and 7 bases from J, the junction kept 12 bases outside the gene matches. This clonotype was seen repeatedly, ten times or more. As yet, its antigen is unknown. The sample was whole blood. This sequence was found in an adult who was a healthcare worker with PCR-confirmed SARS-CoV-2 infection or an uninfected control (not recorded which). The chain employs TRBV29-1 and TRBJ2-7, with TRBD1 matching 8 bases. As DNA, the CDR3 is TGCAGCGCCAAAGGGACAGGCCCGCGGGAGCAGTACTTC. Translating gives CSAKGTGPREQYF.